This T cell receptor (beta chain) was recovered during a study of cytomegalovirus exposure and HLA in healthy donors. Study-level findings and limits: The investigators catalogued 150 to 200 TCR beta chains as cytomegalovirus-associated.

As regards this clone: Its antigen is unidentified.

J gave up 5 bases and V 10 bases, and 8 bases lay outside the gene matches. Germline CDR1 ENHRY, CDR2 SYGVKD. This CDR3 is 12 amino acids long. 60 Vbeta and 13 Jbeta primers were used in PCR. The protocol was immunoSEQ multiplex PCR, while the TCRdb copy is restricted to in-frame clones and leaves out a portion. The repertoire includes fewer than 200,000 clones, about 82% of them detected once, and roughly 0.82% sits in the top ten. Source material: PBMCs. The chain is built from TRBV10-3 and TRBJ2-7; 7 positions agree with TRBD1. This sequence was found in a female donor in good health and CMV-seronegative. The CDR3 sequence is CATTTGNHEQYF. The CDR3 bases are TGTGCCACTACGACAGGGAACCACGAGCAGTACTTC.